These 27 T cell receptor beta chains share one sample of origin, sequenced in a study of blood T cell repertoires in COVID-19. Generated by immunoSEQ multiplex PCR, the TCRdb table keeps only in-frame clones and is missing some. Here the sample spans some 130,000 clones, about nine tenths being singletons. Input material: peripheral blood. The receptors stem from a man between 45 and 60 years old with active COVID-19.

The chain carries TRBV7-2 and TRBJ1-1, with a tentative D call TRBD1 (6 bases). Germline lookup yields CDR1 SGHTA and CDR2 FQGNSA. V lost 4 bases and J 2 bases, leaving 14 bases between the germline ends. This CDR3 is 15 amino acids long. Here the CDR3 reads CASSSTGHPNTEAFF. CDR3 DNA: TGTGCCAGCAGCTCCACGGGACACCCAAACACTGAAGCTTTCTTT.

The chain carries TRBV7-8 and TRBJ2-3; D unresolved. The CDR3 sequence is 12 residues long. From germline, CDR1 is SGHVS and CDR2 FQNEAQ. The V gene lost 5 bases and the J gene lost 5 bases, with 8 bases spanning the gap. CDR3 sequence (DNA): TGTGCCAGCAGCGAGGTCGTAGATACGCAGTATTTT. Protein product: CASSEVVDTQYF.

V and J are TRBV3-1 (or the pseudogene TRBV3-2) and TRBJ2-7; the D is unclear. Germline V gene lookup returns CDR1 LGHDT and CDR2 YNNKEL (reference sequence). V was shortened by 0 bases and J by 4 bases, with 10 bases between the two germline ends. This CDR3 is built from 14 residues. CDR3 protein: CASSQDFLSYEQYF. CDR3 bases: TGTGCCAGCAGCCAAGATTTCCTATCTTACGAGCAGTACTTC.

This CDR3 is CASSFRWNTEAFF. CDR3 in DNA: TGTGCCAGCAGCTTCCGTTGGAACACTGAAGCTTTCTTT. V gene TRBV11-3 combines with J gene TRBJ1-1; no reliable D call. The ends were cut back, 3 bases at V and 1 base at J, with 6 bases in the middle. CDR3 length: 13 residues. CDR1 and CDR2 (germline): SGHNT, YENEEA.

The chain joins TRBV4-3 to TRBJ2-3, with TRBD2 identical over 10 bases. Trimming cost V 0 bases and J 0 bases; bases outside gene matches: 18. Germline CDR1 reads LGHNA; CDR2 reads YSLEER. This CDR3 has 22 amino acids. In nucleotides, the CDR3 is TGCGCCAGCAGCCAAGATCGGAAGGCTAGCGGGGGCCTTTTGACGAGCACAGATACGCAGTATTTT. It encodes CASSQDRKASGGLLTSTDTQYF.

The chain couples TRBV7-2 to TRBJ2-5; perhaps TRBD2 as D (6 bases). CDR1 and CDR2 from the germline V gene are SGHTA and FQGNSA. CDR3 length: 15 amino acids. V was clipped by 5 bases and J by 3 bases, with 16 bases between them. CDR3 protein: CASSHNKGGEETQYF. CDR3 nucleotides: TGTGCCAGCAGCCATAACAAAGGAGGGGAAGAGACCCAGTACTTC.

The gene calls are TRBV2 and TRBJ1-6; 7 bases match TRBD1. This CDR3 spans 13 amino acids. Germline V CDR1 and CDR2: SNHLY, FYNNEI. V lost 6 bases, J lost 7 bases, and 3 bases stayed unmatched. The CDR3 nucleotides are TGTGCCAGCAGGGGGACAGAGAATTCACCCCTCCACTTT. Translating it yields CASRGTENSPLHF. The full variable domain, in which reference TRBV2 and TRBJ1-6 provide the parts outside the CDR3, is EPEVTQTPSHQVTQMGQEVILRCVPISNHLYFYWYRQILGQKVEFLVSFYNNEISEKSEIFDDQFSVERPDGSNFTLKIRSTKLEDSAMYFCASRGTENSPLHFGNGTRLTVT.

The chain couples TRBV6-5 to TRBJ2-1; 9 bases agree with TRBD2. From germline, CDR1 is MNHEY and CDR2 SVGAGI. The CDR3 sequence is 15 residues long. V shed 2 bases and J 8 bases; nucleotides not matched to a gene: 7. The CDR3 DNA reads as TGTGCCAGCAGTTACCAGGGCGGGGGGGCGGATGAGCAGTTCTTC. Protein sequence: CASSYQGGGADEQFF.

This clone was seen once. The rearrangement uses TRBV2 and TRBJ1-5; 7 bases map to TRBD1. The CDR3 has 14 residues. Germline assignment: CDR1 SNHLY and CDR2 FYNNEI. Unmatched junction bases numbered 5, after V lost 6 bases and J lost 3 bases. The DNA for the CDR3 is TGTGCCAGCAGCCGGACAGGCAACAATCAGCCCCAGCATTTT. Translation gives CASSRTGNNQPQHF.

This chain joins TRBV2 and TRBJ2-3; 8 nucleotides match TRBD2. The CDR3 runs 14 residues. CDR1 is SNHLY, CDR2 FYNNEI, per germline. V lost 5 bases to trimming and J lost 6 bases; unmatched junction nucleotides: 7. Here the CDR3 reads CASSRTSRGDTQYF. In nucleotides, the CDR3 is TGTGCCAGCAGTAGGACTAGCCGCGGCGATACGCAGTATTTT.

The gene calls are TRBV30 and TRBJ2-5; tentatively, D is TRBD2 (5 bases). V shed 4 bases and J shed 2 bases, with 11 bases lying between them. The CDR3 spans 13 residues. The V gene's germline CDR1 is GTSNPN and CDR2 SVGIG (reference sequence). CDR3 in amino acids: CAWNSEVQETQYF. CDR3 DNA sequence: TGTGCCTGGAATTCGGAGGTACAAGAGACCCAGTACTTC.

The V call is TRBV5-1, the J call TRBJ1-2; the D is unclear. Trimming took off 4 bases at V and 6 bases at J, with 16 bases between the two ends. CDR1 is SGHRS, CDR2 YFSETQ, per germline. The CDR3 runs 14 residues. CDR3 region: CASSPEGRRDGYTF. CDR3 sequence (DNA): TGCGCCAGCAGCCCGGAGGGCAGGCGGGATGGCTACACCTTC.

This clone was seen only once. The chain combines TRBV15 with TRBJ2-7; 7 positions agree with TRBD1. Germline V gene lookup returns CDR1 LNHNV and CDR2 YYDKDF (reference sequence). Trimming removed 3 bases from V and 3 bases from J; junction bases left unmatched: 2. There are 13 residues in the CDR3. The CDR3 here is CATSSQGDYEQYF. In DNA, the CDR3 is TGTGCCACCAGCAGCCAGGGGGACTACGAGCAGTACTTC.

The chain joins TRBV14 to TRBJ2-1; TRBD1 matches at 7 bases. V shed 3 bases, J shed 5 bases, and the junction held 4 bases outside the gene matches. Germline-derived CDR1 and CDR2 are SGHDN and FVKESK. CDR3 length: 14 amino acids. The CDR3 region has the DNA TGTGCCAGCAGCCAGTTAGGGACAGACAATGAGCAGTTCTTC. Translation gives CASSQLGTDNEQFF.

The genes are TRBV18 and TRBJ2-4; 8 nucleotides agree with TRBD1. In germline, CDR1 is KGHSH, CDR2 LQKENI. The CDR3 has 14 residues. Germline trimming cut 6 bases from V and 5 bases from J; bases unmatched to any gene: 6. The CDR3 nucleotides read TGTGCCAGCTCGCGATACAGGGGGGAAAACATTCAGTACTTC. It specifies CASSRYRGENIQYF.

The chain carries TRBV10-3 and TRBJ1-4; a possible D gene is TRBD1 (5 bases). Germline V gene lookup returns CDR1 ENHRY and CDR2 SYGVKD. This CDR3 has 12 residues. Trimming stripped 11 bases from V and 3 bases from J, with 10 bases between. The DNA of the CDR3 is TGTGCCGCCGGGGGAGCTAATGAAAAACTGTTTTTT. This translates into CAAGGANEKLFF.

This chain links TRBV2 with TRBJ1-5; D gene unclear. From germline, CDR1 is SNHLY and CDR2 FYNNEI. V was shortened by 1 base and J by 3 bases, with 7 bases between the two germline ends. This CDR3 has 14 amino acids. CDR3 coding DNA: TGTGCCAGCAGTGAAGGGGCCTTCAATCAGCCCCAGCATTTT. Translated: CASSEGAFNQPQHF.

The V gene is TRBV10-3, the J gene TRBJ1-3; D is possibly TRBD1 (6 bases). This CDR3 spans 15 amino acids. Germline loops: CDR1 ENHRY, CDR2 SYGVKD. Trimming cost V 2 bases and J 4 bases, with 12 bases left between them. The CDR3: CAISEGQPLGNTIYF. The CDR3 nucleotides read TGTGCCATCAGTGAGGGACAGCCTCTGGGAAACACCATATATTTT.

The chain recombines TRBV12-3 or TRBV12-4 with TRBJ1-1; D is uncertain. Trimming removed 7 bases from V and 4 bases from J, with 13 bases in between. The CDR3 is 13 residues long. CDR3 nucleotides: TGTGCCAGCAACATGGGCAGTGCCACTGAAGCTTTCTTT. This translates into CASNMGSATEAFF.

This chain connects TRBV5-1 to TRBJ1-1; a possible D gene is TRBD1 (5 bases). Germline V gives CDR1 SGHRS, CDR2 YFSETQ. This CDR3 has 14 amino acids. V lost 2 bases and J lost 1, with 9 bases in between. The CDR3 coding sequence is TGCGCCAGCAGCTTTTATGGACAGAACACTGAAGCTTTCTTT. As protein: CASSFYGQNTEAFF. Looking up the rest from reference TRBV5-1 and TRBJ1-1 gives the full variable domain: KAGVTQTPRYLIKTRGQQVTLSCSPISGHRSVSWYQQTPGQGLQFLFEYFSETQRNKGNFPGRFSGRQFSNSRSEMNVSTLELGDSALYLCASSFYGQNTEAFFGQGTRLTVV.

The gene calls are TRBV6-5 and TRBJ2-7; D uncertain. Germline V gene lookup returns CDR1 MNHEY and CDR2 SVGAGI. The V end lost 0 bases, the J end lost 0 bases, and 12 bases lay between the germline ends. This CDR3 has 16 residues. The CDR3 reads CASSYSGLSPSYEQYF. The CDR3 DNA is TGTGCCAGCAGTTACTCGGGCCTTTCCCCCTCCTACGAGCAGTACTTC.

The chain's CDR3 is CATSRTGSTDTQYF. The CDR3 DNA sequence: TGTGCCACTTCCCGGACAGGGAGCACAGATACGCAGTATTTT. The chain recombines TRBV7-9 with TRBJ2-3; TRBD1 aligns across 8 bases. The CDR3 covers 14 residues. V trimming: 10 bases; J trimming: 0 bases; junction bases outside the gene matches: 6. Germline CDR1 reads SEHNR; CDR2 reads FQNEAQ (reference sequence).

This clone has more than one count but fewer than ten. The rearrangement joins TRBV19 to TRBJ1-5; TRBD1 is a possible D gene (5 bases). Germline V gene lookup returns CDR1 LNHDA and CDR2 SQIVND (reference sequence). This CDR3 has 13 residues. V lost 0 bases to trimming and J lost 9 bases, with 9 bases between them. CDR3: CASSIDLQGPQHF. CDR3 DNA: TGTGCCAGTAGTATAGATCTCCAGGGGCCCCAGCATTTT. The full variable domain, in which reference TRBV19 and TRBJ1-5 provide the parts outside the CDR3, is DGGITQSPKYLFRKEGQNVTLSCEQNLNHDAMYWYRQDPGQGLRLIYYSQIVNDFQKGDIAEGYSVSREKKESFPLTVTSAQKNPTAFYLCASSIDLQGPQHFGDGTRLSIL.

DNA for the CDR3: TGCAGTGCTAGAGTTCGCGGGGAGCTGTTTTTT. This gives the protein CSARVRGELFF. The chain recombines TRBV20-1 with TRBJ2-2; the D is unclear. The CDR3 totals 11 residues. Germline V lookup: CDR1 DFQATT, CDR2 SNEGSKA (reference sequence). V was cut by 1 base and J by 7 bases, with 4 bases left in between.

V and J are TRBV2 and TRBJ2-1, with D maybe TRBD1 (6 bases). There are 15 residues in the CDR3. Germline CDR1 and CDR2: SNHLY and FYNNEI. V lost 8 bases, J lost 8 bases, and 22 bases lay in between. The DNA for the CDR3 is TGTGCCAGCCTAAAGGTGAGACAGGCGGTATATGAGCAGTTCTTC. This codes for CASLKVRQAVYEQFF.

Comments on this clone: This sample includes further DNA sequences coding for the same CDR3. The chain's CDR3 is CASSFRGPYEQYF. The CDR3 DNA reads as TGTGCCAGCAGTTTCAGGGGCCCATACGAGCAGTACTTC. This rearrangement joins TRBV27 to TRBJ2-7; TRBD1 is a possible D gene (6 bases). Germline lookup yields CDR1 MNHEY and CDR2 SMNVEV (reference sequence). V dropped 3 bases and J dropped 4 bases, with 10 bases sitting between them. The CDR3 sequence is 13 residues long.

V is TRBV7-9 and J is TRBJ1-2; a possible D gene is TRBD1 (5 bases). Trimming shortened V by 1 base and J by 4 bases, and 7 bases separated the two germline ends. Germline V CDR1 and CDR2: SEHNR, FQNEAQ (reference sequence). This CDR3 spans 13 amino acids. The CDR3 here is CASSLGRAYGYTF. The CDR3 DNA is TGTGCCAGCAGCTTAGGCAGGGCCTATGGCTACACCTTC.